Reported below is one T cell receptor (beta chain). Sequencing was performed with immunoSEQ multiplex PCR; in TCRdb, only in-frame clones are kept and a portion is missing. The table shows about 210,000 clones, with around nine tenths occurring only once. The sample comes from a study of blood T cell repertoires in COVID-19. Background on the study: COVID-19 samples, acute and convalescent, were from the United States, Italy and Spain. PBMCs, B-cell-depleted T cells, or T cells provided the cDNA or gDNA that made up the material.

CDR3 size: 13 residues. Trimming removed 2 bases from V and 8 bases from J, with 15 bases in between. CDR1 and CDR2 (germline): GTSNPN, SVGIG (reference sequence). Input material: peripheral blood. V gene TRBV30 combines with J gene TRBJ1-2; D is perhaps TRBD1 (6 bases). The TCR comes from a woman aged 40 to 55 with acute or convalescent COVID-19. The CDR3 here is CAWSYRETSGYTF. CDR3 nucleotides: TGTGCCTGGAGTTACAGGGAGACGAGCGGCTACACCTTC.